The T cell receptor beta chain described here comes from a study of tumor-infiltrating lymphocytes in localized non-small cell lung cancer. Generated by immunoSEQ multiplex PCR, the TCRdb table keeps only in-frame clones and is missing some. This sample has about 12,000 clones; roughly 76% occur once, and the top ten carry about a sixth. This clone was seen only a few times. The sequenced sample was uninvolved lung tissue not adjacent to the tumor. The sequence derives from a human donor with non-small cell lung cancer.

CDR3 loop: CSVDRGATDTQYF. Written as DNA, the CDR3 is TGCAGCGTTGACCGGGGGGCCACAGATACGCAGTATTTT. The chain employs TRBV29-1 and TRBJ2-3; D possibly corresponds to TRBD2 (7 bases). This CDR3 has 13 residues. From germline, CDR1 is SQVTM and CDR2 ANQGSEA. V lost 3 bases, J lost 2 bases, and 9 bases lay in between.